This TCR beta chain was captured in a study of response to subunit inactivated influenza vaccine. Study conclusions and caveats: Each seasonal flu vaccination may recruit only limited new T cells, authors suggested.

In the case of this clonotype: Its cognate antigen is unknown.

A single record per CDR3 protein comes from TCRdb applying MiXCR to the RT-PCR reads. The table records around 580,000 distinct CDR3 sequences, 10% to 15% of them present only once. Unmatched junction bases numbered 4, after V lost 3 bases and J lost 8 bases. The CDR3 length is 13 residues. Per the germline V gene, CDR1 is SSHAT and CDR2 is FNYEAQ (reference sequence). The chain joins TRBV7-7 to TRBJ2-7; 10 nucleotides align to TRBD2. This receptor was identified in a middle-aged man who received an inactivated influenza vaccine. Sequenced here: PBMCs from blood, sampled on the day of vaccination. CDR3 coding DNA: TGTGCCAGCAGCTTCCTAGCGGGAGAGAAGCAGTACTTC. Its translation: CASSFLAGEKQYF. The full variable domain, in which reference TRBV7-7 and TRBJ2-7 provide the parts outside the CDR3, is GAGVSQSPRYKVTKRGQDVTLRCDPISSHATLYWYQQALGQGPEFLTYFNYEAQPDKSGLPSDRFSAERPEGSISTLTIQRTEQRDSAMYRCASSFLAGEKQYFGPGTRLTVT.